This T cell receptor beta chain was profiled in a study of response to subunit inactivated influenza vaccine. Whole-study findings and limits: Each seasonal flu vaccination may recruit only limited new T cells, authors suggested.

Remarks on this clonotype: No antigen is known for it.

CDR3 length: 15 amino acids. V shed 8 bases and J shed 5 bases, with 21 bases lying between them. The germline V gene encodes CDR1 MNHEY and CDR2 SMNVEV (reference sequence). In TCRdb, the RT-PCR reads were re-called with MiXCR into one record per CDR3 protein. Of about 780,000 distinct CDR3 sequences in the sample, about a fifth were seen once. This sequence was found in a man aged 50-60 years who received an inactivated influenza vaccine. Sequenced here: PBMCs from blood, sampled 5 to 6 days after vaccination. The chain has TRBV27 and TRBJ1-1, with D tentatively TRBD1 (5 bases). For the CDR3, the DNA is TGTGCCAGCTCCTTAATCGGGCAATCAGGGACTGAAGCTTTCTTT. It encodes CASSLIGQSGTEAFF.